The sequence of this T cell receptor (beta chain) was determined in a study of blood T cells in healthy people across ages. V lost 6 bases, J lost 1 base, and 3 bases stayed unmatched. The CDR3 covers 13 residues. For the second PCR, which ran for about 6 to 11 cycles, a sample-barcoded 5' primer and a J-beta primer mix were used. Each TCR beta cDNA got a 12-nucleotide random molecular identifier. Via MiXCR, TCRdb re-called the 5' RACE reads, giving one row per CDR3 protein. The sample records hundreds of thousands of distinct CDR3 sequences, 35% to 60% being singletons. In the case of this clonotype: The antigen remains unidentified.

Per-sample PBMC isolation yielded at least 6.5 million cells. Study-level findings and limits: A greater number of naive CD4+ cells and higher diversity distinguished long-lived donors from aged donors. One million T cells yielded diversity estimates that were considered underestimates.

The TCR was taken from a man older than 75 in good health. Sequencing was performed on blood. The J gene is TRBJ2-7, the V gene TRBV12-3 or TRBV12-4; 7 bases match TRBD1. Here the CDR3 reads CASRQGESYEQYF. In DNA, the CDR3 is TGTGCCAGCAGGCAGGGGGAGTCCTACGAGCAGTACTTC.